This T cell receptor beta chain comes out of a study of T cells of healthy individuals. Germline V gene lookup returns CDR1 MNHEY and CDR2 SMNVEV (reference sequence). The CDR3 is 14 amino acids. The ends were cut back, 2 bases at V and 5 bases at J, with 13 bases in the middle. TCRdb used MiXCR to reprocess the 5' RACE reads, holding one entry per CDR3 protein. This sample carries 65,000 to 95,000 distinct CDR3 sequences, about 5.5% of them seen once, and the ten largest clones take roughly 7.1%. This clonotype was counted many times. The gene calls are TRBV27 and TRBJ2-7; D is unclear. The clonotype comes from a female donor in good health. CDR3 amino acids: CASSLRIGINEQYF. The CDR3 DNA sequence: TGTGCCAGCAGTTTAAGGATAGGAATTAACGAGCAGTACTTC.